This T cell receptor beta chain was obtained from a study of read filtering for tumor transcriptome and immune sequencing. General study findings and limits: RNA-seq captured clonotypes less deeply and reliably than IR-seq.

The germline V gene has CDR1 MGHRA and CDR2 YSYEKL. The CDR3 has 14 residues. After removal of 2 bases from V and 5 bases from J, the junction contained 5 bases not matched to a gene. Many counts were recorded for this clonotype. What it recognizes is unknown. From around 0.4 ug of RNA, a library with molecular barcoded alpha/delta and beta/gamma adaptors was made. TCRdb called the reads again in MiXCR, with one record for every CDR3 protein. Of tens of thousands of distinct CDR3 sequences in the sample, around 18% are singletons; the top ten hold more than 13%. The sequenced sample was a population of CD138-negative cells sorted from bone marrow. The origin of this receptor is a donor at least 40 years old with multiple myeloma. The gene calls are TRBV4-1 and TRBJ2-5; 7 bases agree with TRBD1. Written as DNA, the CDR3 is TGCGCCAGCAGCCAAAGAGGCAGGGGGGAGACCCAGTACTTC. It specifies CASSQRGRGETQYF.